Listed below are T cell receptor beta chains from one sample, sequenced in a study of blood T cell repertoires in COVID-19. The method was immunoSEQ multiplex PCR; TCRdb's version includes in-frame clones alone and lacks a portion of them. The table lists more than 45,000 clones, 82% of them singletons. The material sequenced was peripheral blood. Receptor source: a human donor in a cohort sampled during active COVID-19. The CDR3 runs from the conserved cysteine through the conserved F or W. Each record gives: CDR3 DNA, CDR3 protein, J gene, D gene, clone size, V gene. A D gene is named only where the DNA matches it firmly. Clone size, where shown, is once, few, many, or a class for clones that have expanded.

CDR3 DNA: TGTGCCAGCCCCTGCTATGGCTACACCTTC
CDR3 protein: CASPCYGYTF
J gene: TRBJ1-2
D gene: -
clone size: -
V gene: TRBV6-4

CDR3 DNA: TGTGCCAGCAGCTTACGCAGGGGGCTGCCCTACGAGCAGTACTTC
CDR3 protein: CASSLRRGLPYEQYF
J gene: TRBJ2-7
D gene: TRBD1
clone size: -
V gene: TRBV7-6

CDR3 DNA: TGTGCCAGCTCACCAGAGGGGGCATTAGGACAGCCCCAGCATTTT
CDR3 protein: CASSPEGALGQPQHF
J gene: TRBJ1-5
D gene: TRBD1
clone size: -
V gene: TRBV18

CDR3 DNA: TGTGCCACCAGTGCTAGGGCAGGGGCACCCAAGTCGGAGACCCAGTACTTC
CDR3 protein: CATSARAGAPKSETQYF
J gene: TRBJ2-5
D gene: -
clone size: -
V gene: TRBV24-1

CDR3 DNA: TGTGCCAGCAGCTTCGGGCAGGGGGGTAATGAGCAGTTCTTC
CDR3 protein: CASSFGQGGNEQFF
J gene: TRBJ2-1
D gene: -
clone size: -
V gene: TRBV5-4

CDR3 DNA: TGTGCCAGCAGTGAACTCCGACAGGGCTACGAGCAGTACTTC
CDR3 protein: CASSELRQGYEQYF
J gene: TRBJ2-7
D gene: TRBD1
clone size: -
V gene: TRBV2

CDR3 DNA: TGTGCCAGCAGCTTAGGACAGGGGGGCTATGGCTACACCTTC
CDR3 protein: CASSLGQGGYGYTF
J gene: TRBJ1-2
D gene: TRBD1
clone size: -
V gene: TRBV7-8

CDR3 DNA: TGTGCCAGCAGTTACTCGAGAGACACTGAAGCTTTCTTT
CDR3 protein: CASSYSRDTEAFF
J gene: TRBJ1-1
D gene: -
clone size: -
V gene: TRBV6-5

CDR3 DNA: TGTGCCAGTAGTATATTCGCAGGGGTTAGCAATCAGCCCCAGCATTTT
CDR3 protein: CASSIFAGVSNQPQHF
J gene: TRBJ1-5
D gene: -
clone size: once
V gene: TRBV19

CDR3 DNA: TGTGCCAGCAGCGTAGAGGGGCGGGGGGAAAACATTCAGTACTTC
CDR3 protein: CASSVEGRGENIQYF
J gene: TRBJ2-4
D gene: TRBD2
clone size: -
V gene: TRBV9

CDR3 DNA: TGTGCCAGCAGCTCGGCGGGGGGTAGCGCATTCAGGAATGAGCAGTTCTTC
CDR3 protein: CASSSAGGSAFRNEQFF
J gene: TRBJ2-1
D gene: TRBD2
clone size: once
V gene: TRBV7-3

CDR3 DNA: TGCAGCATTGGGACAGGGAAAGTCGCTGAAGCTTTCTTT
CDR3 protein: CSIGTGKVAEAFF
J gene: TRBJ1-1
D gene: TRBD1
clone size: -
V gene: TRBV29-1

CDR3 DNA: TGTGCCAGCAGCTCCTGGGAGAACGGCTACACCTTC
CDR3 protein: CASSSWENGYTF
J gene: TRBJ1-2
D gene: -
clone size: -
V gene: TRBV7-9

CDR3 DNA: TGTGCCAGCAGCCCCGGGACAGGGGGGGTCTACGAGCAGTACTTC
CDR3 protein: CASSPGTGGVYEQYF
J gene: TRBJ2-7
D gene: TRBD1
clone size: -
V gene: TRBV2

CDR3 DNA: TGTGCCAGCAGCTCCTCACTGGGGCTGAACACTGAAGCTTTCTTT
CDR3 protein: CASSSSLGLNTEAFF
J gene: TRBJ1-1
D gene: -
clone size: -
V gene: TRBV5-6

CDR3 DNA: TGTGCCAGCAGCTTCCGAAGGTTCGGGGTTCAAGAGACCCAGTACTTC
CDR3 protein: CASSFRRFGVQETQYF
J gene: TRBJ2-5
D gene: -
clone size: -
V gene: TRBV5-4

CDR3 DNA: TGTGCCAGCAGCGTAGCTACGCGCACTGAAGCTTTCTTT
CDR3 protein: CASSVATRTEAFF
J gene: TRBJ1-1
D gene: -
clone size: once
V gene: TRBV9

CDR3 DNA: TGTGCCACCAGTGCCGTCCGGGGGGGGCCCCAGCATTTT
CDR3 protein: CATSAVRGGPQHF
J gene: TRBJ1-5
D gene: -
clone size: -
V gene: TRBV24-1

CDR3 DNA: TGTGCCAGCAGCCAAGCGGGGACAGGGCTCGGGACCTTC
CDR3 protein: CASSQAGTGLGTF
J gene: TRBJ1-2
D gene: TRBD1
clone size: -
V gene: TRBV3-1/TRBV3-2

CDR3 DNA: TGTGCCAGCAGCTTTTCCGGACTCGCAAATCAACAGTTCTTC
CDR3 protein: CASSFSGLANQQFF
J gene: TRBJ2-1
D gene: -
clone size: -
V gene: TRBV11-3

CDR3 DNA: TGTGCCAGCAGTTTATATGGGGCAGCGGAGACCCAGTACTTC
CDR3 protein: CASSLYGAAETQYF
J gene: TRBJ2-5
D gene: -
clone size: -
V gene: TRBV27

CDR3 DNA: TGTGCCAGCAGCCCTACAGGGAACTATGGCTACACCTTC
CDR3 protein: CASSPTGNYGYTF
J gene: TRBJ1-2
D gene: -
clone size: -
V gene: TRBV14

CDR3 DNA: TGCGCCAGCAGCAGCCCGGGAACCAGAGTCTCCTACGAGCAGTACTTC
CDR3 protein: CASSSPGTRVSYEQYF
J gene: TRBJ2-7
D gene: -
clone size: -
V gene: TRBV5-1

CDR3 DNA: TGCGCCAGCAGCTTGCCTAGCGGGGGTCACGAGAGGACAGATACGCAGTATTTT
CDR3 protein: CASSLPSGGHERTDTQYF
J gene: TRBJ2-3
D gene: TRBD2
clone size: -
V gene: TRBV5-1

CDR3 DNA: TGTGCCAGCCAAGTAGGGACAGCTTTTCGGAACGAGCAGTACTTC
CDR3 protein: CASQVGTAFRNEQYF
J gene: TRBJ2-7
D gene: TRBD1
clone size: -
V gene: TRBV7-9

CDR3 DNA: TGTGCCAGCAGTTGGGGCAGGCGGCAGGGCCCTGAAGCTTTCTTT
CDR3 protein: CASSWGRRQGPEAFF
J gene: TRBJ1-1
D gene: -
clone size: -
V gene: TRBV6-2/TRBV6-3

CDR3 DNA: TGTGCCAGCAGTTCCCGGGACAGATACGAGCAGTACTTC
CDR3 protein: CASSSRDRYEQYF
J gene: TRBJ2-7
D gene: TRBD1
clone size: -
V gene: TRBV6-5

CDR3 DNA: TGTGCCAGCGGTTCCGCTTTAAACAGCGAGCAGTACTTC
CDR3 protein: CASGSALNSEQYF
J gene: TRBJ2-7
D gene: -
clone size: -
V gene: TRBV18

CDR3 DNA: TGCGCCAGCAGCCAAGATTCGAGCGCCGATACGCAGTATTTT
CDR3 protein: CASSQDSSADTQYF
J gene: TRBJ2-3
D gene: -
clone size: -
V gene: TRBV4-3

CDR3 DNA: TGTGCCAGCAGCAAAGGGGGGGGTGAGACCAGTAAAGAGACCCAGTACTTC
CDR3 protein: CASSKGGGETSKETQYF
J gene: TRBJ2-5
D gene: -
clone size: once
V gene: TRBV21-1

CDR3 DNA: TGTGCCACCAGTGATCCTCGGGACAGAACCTACGAGCAGTACTTC
CDR3 protein: CATSDPRDRTYEQYF
J gene: TRBJ2-7
D gene: TRBD1
clone size: -
V gene: TRBV24-1

CDR3 DNA: TGTGCCAGTAGTATGTCGGGACAGGGGACCTATGGCTACACCTTC
CDR3 protein: CASSMSGQGTYGYTF
J gene: TRBJ1-2
D gene: TRBD1
clone size: -
V gene: TRBV19

CDR3 DNA: TGCGCCAGCAGCCGCGCGGGGCAGTCTAACTATGGCTACACCTTC
CDR3 protein: CASSRAGQSNYGYTF
J gene: TRBJ1-2
D gene: -
clone size: -
V gene: TRBV5-1

CDR3 DNA: TGTGCCAGAAGCTTGGTGTGCGTGGGCACAGATACGCAGTATTTT
CDR3 protein: CARSLVCVGTDTQYF
J gene: TRBJ2-3
D gene: -
clone size: -
V gene: TRBV5-3

CDR3 DNA: TGTGCCAGCAGCTTAGAGCCCACCGAGGCAGGAAACACCATATATTTT
CDR3 protein: CASSLEPTEAGNTIYF
J gene: TRBJ1-3
D gene: -
clone size: -
V gene: TRBV7-6

CDR3 DNA: TGTGCCATCAGTCCGGGGACAGGGGAACACAATGAGCAGTTCTTC
CDR3 protein: CAISPGTGEHNEQFF
J gene: TRBJ2-1
D gene: TRBD1
clone size: -
V gene: TRBV10-3

CDR3 DNA: TGTGCCAGCAGCTCCGGACAGTATAGGGATACGCAGTATTTT
CDR3 protein: CASSSGQYRDTQYF
J gene: TRBJ2-3
D gene: -
clone size: -
V gene: TRBV7-3

CDR3 DNA: TGTGCCAGCAGCCAGATGACAGGGAACTACGAGCAGTACTTC
CDR3 protein: CASSQMTGNYEQYF
J gene: TRBJ2-7
D gene: TRBD1
clone size: many
V gene: TRBV3-1/TRBV3-2

CDR3 DNA: TGTGCCAGCTCCCAGACAGGGGTCGTCAACTATGGCTACACCTTC
CDR3 protein: CASSQTGVVNYGYTF
J gene: TRBJ1-2
D gene: TRBD1
clone size: -
V gene: TRBV18

CDR3 DNA: TGTGCCAGCAGTCGCGACAGAGGAAGCTATGGCTACACCTTC
CDR3 protein: CASSRDRGSYGYTF
J gene: TRBJ1-2
D gene: -
clone size: few
V gene: TRBV2

CDR3 DNA: TGCGCCAGCAGCACCACTAGCGGGGCTAGCACAGATACGCAGTATTTT
CDR3 protein: CASSTTSGASTDTQYF
J gene: TRBJ2-3
D gene: TRBD2
clone size: once
V gene: TRBV5-1

CDR3 DNA: TGTGCCAGTAGTATAGTACGGGAAGATACGCAGTATTTT
CDR3 protein: CASSIVREDTQYF
J gene: TRBJ2-3
D gene: -
clone size: -
V gene: TRBV19

CDR3 DNA: TGTGCCAGCAGGGGAGTCACTAGCGGGGGGCCCAATGAGCAGTTCTTC
CDR3 protein: CASRGVTSGGPNEQFF
J gene: TRBJ2-1
D gene: TRBD2
clone size: -
V gene: TRBV7-2

CDR3 DNA: TGTGCCAGCAGGGTGTCGGGGGTGGAGGCAGATACGCAGTATTTT
CDR3 protein: CASRVSGVEADTQYF
J gene: TRBJ2-3
D gene: -
clone size: -
V gene: TRBV28

CDR3 DNA: TGTGCCAGCTCACCGCGGGAGGCGGGAAACACCATATATTTT
CDR3 protein: CASSPREAGNTIYF
J gene: TRBJ1-3
D gene: -
clone size: -
V gene: TRBV18

CDR3 DNA: TGTGCCAGCAGTCAACAGGGGGCGAGAAGCAATCAGCCCCAGCATTTT
CDR3 protein: CASSQQGARSNQPQHF
J gene: TRBJ1-5
D gene: TRBD1
clone size: few
V gene: TRBV2

CDR3 DNA: TGTGCCAGCAGCTTCACCGGGACAGGGTCGTCCGAGCAGTACTTC
CDR3 protein: CASSFTGTGSSEQYF
J gene: TRBJ2-7
D gene: TRBD1
clone size: -
V gene: TRBV11-2

CDR3 DNA: TGTGCCACTACCGGGTACGGGGGGCGGCATGGCTATGGCTACACCTTC
CDR3 protein: CATTGYGGRHGYGYTF
J gene: TRBJ1-2
D gene: -
clone size: -
V gene: TRBV7-2

CDR3 DNA: TGTGCCAGCTCCTCGGACAGGGCGGACGGCTACACCTTC
CDR3 protein: CASSSDRADGYTF
J gene: TRBJ1-2
D gene: TRBD1
clone size: -
V gene: TRBV18

CDR3 DNA: TGTGCCAGCAGTTACTCGAGGGATCCTAACTATGGCTACACCTTC
CDR3 protein: CASSYSRDPNYGYTF
J gene: TRBJ1-2
D gene: -
clone size: -
V gene: TRBV6-5

CDR3 DNA: TGTGCCAGCAGTTCGAGGAATTCGGCTAATGAAAAACTGTTTTTT
CDR3 protein: CASSSRNSANEKLFF
J gene: TRBJ1-4
D gene: -
clone size: -
V gene: TRBV6-5